The 27 T cell receptor beta chains below were found in one sample sequenced in a study of cytomegalovirus exposure and HLA in healthy donors. The PCR used 60 Vbeta and 13 Jbeta primers. The assay was immunoSEQ multiplex PCR, and TCRdb's table has in-frame clones only and misses some. The data hold about 190,000 clones, with approximately 80% observed a single time. Sequencing used PBMCs. Source of these receptors: a woman in her late teens or twenties in good health and CMV-seropositive.

The V and J genes are TRBV11-3 and TRBJ1-3; a weak D match, TRBD1 (5 bases). The V gene's germline CDR1 is SGHNT and CDR2 YENEEA. Trimming took off 3 bases at V and 3 bases at J, with 15 bases between the two ends. This CDR3 contains 16 residues. The CDR3 DNA follows: TGTGCCAGCAGCTTGTTAGGAGGGGCGCTTGGAAACACCATATATTTT. Its translation: CASSLLGGALGNTIYF.

The gene calls are TRBV28 and TRBJ1-1; weak D call: TRBD1 (6 bases). Germline CDR1 MDHEN, CDR2 SYDVKM. Trimming pared 7 bases from V and 2 bases from J, leaving 17 bases between. The CDR3 consists of 15 residues. The CDR3 region has the DNA TGTGCCAGCAATCTACCCGGACAGACCAACACTGAAGCTTTCTTT. Protein sequence: CASNLPGQTNTEAFF. The complete variable domain, with remaining parts taken from reference TRBV28 and TRBJ1-1, reads DVKVTQSSRYLVKRTGEKVFLECVQDMDHENMFWYRQDPGLGLRLIYFSYDVKMKEKGDIPEGYSVSREKKERFSLILESASTNQTSMYLCASNLPGQTNTEAFFGQGTRLTVV.

V is TRBV9 and J is TRBJ1-3; D is ambiguous. Germline loops: CDR1 SGDLS, CDR2 YYNGEE. The CDR3 has 13 residues. Trimming took 3 bases from V and 0 from J, leaving 4 bases between them. CDR3 DNA sequence: TGTGCCAGCAGCGACTTCTCTGGAAACACCATATATTTT. Translated, it gives CASSDFSGNTIYF.

The J gene is TRBJ2-2, the V gene TRBV10-1; D call uncertain. Germline CDR1 is WNHNN and CDR2 is SYGVQD (reference sequence). The CDR3 sequence is 14 residues long. V was pared by 2 bases and J by 7 bases, with 11 bases between. The CDR3 nucleotides read TGCGCCAGCAGTGAGACCATGGCGGACGGGGAGCTGTTTTTT. The encoded protein is CASSETMADGELFF.

The chain combines TRBV19 with TRBJ2-1; the match to TRBD2 covers 12 bases. CDR1 and CDR2 (germline): LNHDA, SQIVND (reference sequence). V lost 6 bases, J lost 5 bases, and 11 bases stayed unmatched. CDR3 length: 17 residues. CDR3 in amino acids: CASRSQWTSGTNNEQFF. The CDR3, as DNA: TGTGCCAGTAGATCACAATGGACTAGCGGGACTAACAATGAGCAGTTCTTC. Looking up the rest from reference TRBV19 and TRBJ2-1 gives the full variable domain: DGGITQSPKYLFRKEGQNVTLSCEQNLNHDAMYWYRQDPGQGLRLIYYSQIVNDFQKGDIAEGYSVSREKKESFPLTVTSAQKNPTAFYLCASRSQWTSGTNNEQFFGPGTRLTVL.

This chain joins TRBV5-4 and TRBJ2-3; unclear D gene. This CDR3 spans 13 amino acids. CDR1 and CDR2 from the germline V gene are SGHNT and YYREEE (reference sequence). V gave up 4 bases and J gave up 4 bases, with 10 bases separating them. The CDR3 DNA is TGTGCCAGCAGCCCATCCCAGGCAGATACGCAGTATTTT. It encodes CASSPSQADTQYF.

The rearrangement uses TRBV5-1 and TRBJ2-2; 8 bases fit TRBD2. CDR3 length: 16 residues. The trim removed 5 bases at V and 0 bases at J, leaving 6 bases unmatched. In germline, CDR1 is SGHRS, CDR2 YFSETQ. CDR3 DNA sequence: TGCGCCAGCAGTTCATACGGGGGGGCGAACACCGGGGAGCTGTTTTTT. Translating gives CASSSYGGANTGELFF.

The rearrangement uses TRBV30 and TRBJ1-2; D not resolved. Trimming removed 0 bases at V and 7 bases at J, with 15 bases between. CDR3 size: 14 residues. Germline lookup yields CDR1 GTSNPN and CDR2 SVGIG (reference sequence). In DNA form, the CDR3 reads TGTGCCTGGAGTGTACAATCCGGGATCGGTGGCTACACCTTC. This codes for CAWSVQSGIGGYTF.

The chain joins TRBV5-1 to TRBJ2-3; tentative D call: TRBD1 (6 bases). V shed 0 bases and J shed 3 bases, with 8 bases lying between them. This CDR3 has 14 residues. The germline CDR1 and CDR2 sequences are SGHRS and YFSETQ. The CDR3 DNA reads as TGCGCCAGCAGCTTGGGGGGGCAAACAGATACGCAGTATTTT. Its protein is CASSLGGQTDTQYF.

The chain links TRBV10-1 to TRBJ1-1; 8 bases line up with TRBD1. The CDR3 covers 15 residues. The germline V gene encodes CDR1 WNHNN and CDR2 SYGVQD (reference sequence). Trimming took 9 bases from V and 4 from J; bases not matched to a gene: 13. This CDR3 is CARTFTGGVVTEAFF. CDR3 DNA: TGCGCCAGGACCTTCACAGGGGGGGTAGTCACTGAAGCTTTCTTT.

This clone has a single count. In DNA form, the CDR3 reads TGTGCCAGCGGGACCGACTATGGCTACACCTTC. Protein sequence: CASGTDYGYTF. This chain connects TRBV10-3 to TRBJ1-2; tentative D call: TRBD1 (5 bases). CDR3 size: 11 residues. V lost 10 bases and J 3 bases, leaving 9 bases between the germline ends. Germline-derived CDR1 and CDR2 are ENHRY and SYGVKD.

The rearrangement links TRBV5-4 to TRBJ1-6; weak D call: TRBD1 (6 bases). Per the germline V gene, CDR1 is SGHNT and CDR2 is YYREEE (reference sequence). Trimming cost V 4 bases and J 8 bases, with 19 bases left between them. This CDR3 is 16 amino acids long. The CDR3 sequence is CASSPAGGLQDSPLHF. In DNA form, the CDR3 reads TGTGCCAGCAGCCCGGCGGGGGGCCTTCAAGATTCACCCCTCCACTTT.

This chain joins TRBV4-2 and TRBJ2-5; tentative D call: TRBD2 (6 bases). Germline-derived CDR1 and CDR2 are LGHNA and YNFKEQ. The CDR3 spans 15 residues. Trimming took 0 bases from V and 2 from J, leaving 10 bases between them. In nucleotides, the CDR3 is TGTGCCAGCAGCCAAGATGTAGCGGTACAAGAGACCCAGTACTTC. It codes for CASSQDVAVQETQYF.

The CDR3 region has the DNA TGTGCCAGCAGGGGGACTAGCGGGGGCTATGAGCAGTTCTTC. Protein: CASRGTSGGYEQFF. V and J are TRBV6-6 and TRBJ2-1; 14 bases line up with TRBD2. The germline V gene has CDR1 MNHNY and CDR2 SVGAGI (reference sequence). This CDR3 region has 14 residues. The V and J ends lost 6 bases and 8 bases, in that order; junction bases with no gene match: 3.

The chain links TRBV9 to TRBJ2-2, with 8 bases lining up with TRBD1. CDR1 is SGDLS, CDR2 YYNGEE, per germline. Trimming removed 3 bases from V and 4 bases from J; junction bases left unmatched: 5. CDR3 length equals 15 residues. Here the CDR3 DNA reads TGTGCCAGCAGCGACCTGACAGGGGTCACCGGGGAGCTGTTTTTT. Encoded protein: CASSDLTGVTGELFF.

The rearrangement joins TRBV2 to TRBJ1-1, with D tentatively TRBD1 (6 bases). Trimming removed 9 bases from V and 5 bases from J, with 19 bases in between. The V gene's germline CDR1 is SNHLY and CDR2 FYNNEI. The length of the CDR3 is 14 residues. DNA for the CDR3: TGTGCCAGTGAGCCAGGGGCAAGCGGAACTGAAGCTTTCTTT. It specifies CASEPGASGTEAFF. The complete variable domain, with remaining parts taken from reference TRBV2 and TRBJ1-1, reads EPEVTQTPSHQVTQMGQEVILRCVPISNHLYFYWYRQILGQKVEFLVSFYNNEISEKSEIFDDQFSVERPDGSNFTLKIRSTKLEDSAMYFCASEPGASGTEAFFGQGTRLTVV.

The chain joins TRBV18 to TRBJ2-5; D possibly corresponds to TRBD2 (5 bases). V was trimmed by 6 bases and J by 4 bases, leaving 12 bases between them. The CDR3 loop spans 13 amino acids. CDR1 KGHSH and CDR2 LQKENI come from the germline V gene. This CDR3 is CASSRSGAETQYF. CDR3 sequence (DNA): TGTGCCAGCTCCCGGAGCGGTGCAGAGACCCAGTACTTC.

In its sample, this clone was seen once. This sequence joins TRBV6-1 and TRBJ2-1; 8 bases agree with TRBD2. The CDR3 runs 13 residues. J gave up 10 bases and V 3 bases, and 5 bases lay outside the gene matches. From germline, CDR1 is MNHNS and CDR2 SASEGT. The CDR3 is CASSDERGWEQFF. The DNA of the CDR3 is TGTGCCAGCAGTGACGAGCGGGGGTGGGAGCAGTTCTTC.

The chain employs TRBV5-4 and TRBJ1-2; weak D call: TRBD1 (5 bases). This CDR3 region has 14 residues. Deletions cut 5 bases from V and 8 bases from J, with 19 bases between. Germline CDR1 SGHNT, CDR2 YYREEE (reference sequence). The CDR3 DNA follows: TGTGCCAGCAGGCCCGGGACTTGGGATGGCGGCTACACCTTC. Translation gives CASRPGTWDGGYTF.

This clone was counted only a few times. The gene calls are TRBV6-4 and TRBJ2-6; 9 nucleotides align to TRBD1. With V trimmed by 4 bases and J by 2 bases, 0 bases remained unmatched. Germline V CDR1 and CDR2: MRHNA, SNTAGT. The CDR3 has 15 amino acids. The CDR3 reads CASSGTGAGANVLTF. The DNA of the CDR3 is TGTGCCAGCAGTGGGACAGGGGCTGGGGCCAACGTCCTGACTTTC.

This clone was counted a single time. V is TRBV5-1 and J is TRBJ2-3, with D maybe TRBD1 (6 bases). Germline V gives CDR1 SGHRS, CDR2 YFSETQ. The CDR3 runs to 15 residues. V gave up 6 bases and J gave up 0 bases, with 14 bases separating them. CDR3 coding DNA: TGCGCCAGCAAAACCGGGACACTTAGCACAGATACGCAGTATTTT. Its protein product is CASKTGTLSTDTQYF. Combining the CDR3 with reference TRBV5-1 and TRBJ2-3 gives the whole variable domain KAGVTQTPRYLIKTRGQQVTLSCSPISGHRSVSWYQQTPGQGLQFLFEYFSETQRNKGNFPGRFSGRQFSNSRSEMNVSTLELGDSALYLCASKTGTLSTDTQYFGPGTRLTVL.

The chain is built from TRBV6-5 and TRBJ2-1, with TRBD2 as a possible D gene (6 bases). The CDR3 covers 13 residues. Germline CDR1 MNHEY, CDR2 SVGAGI. The germline V and J ends were trimmed by 6 bases and 8 bases, with 14 bases remaining between them. The CDR3 here is CASSPFGGYEQFF. DNA for the CDR3: TGTGCCAGCAGCCCCTTCGGGGGATATGAGCAGTTCTTC.

This chain uses TRBV9 with TRBJ2-5; 7 positions agree with TRBD1. V trimming: 0 bases; J trimming: 5 bases; junction bases outside the gene matches: 13. The germline V gene has CDR1 SGDLS and CDR2 YYNGEE. This CDR3 spans 17 amino acids. DNA of the CDR3: TGTGCCAGCAGCGTAGAAGGGATAACAGGGGAATCGGAGACCCAGTACTTC. It codes for CASSVEGITGESETQYF.

This chain connects TRBV5-1 to TRBJ2-7, with 9 bases fitting TRBD1. The CDR3 has 14 residues. With 3 bases clipped from V and 6 bases from J, the junction kept 7 bases outside the gene matches. Germline lookup yields CDR1 SGHRS and CDR2 YFSETQ. CDR3 nucleotides: TGCGCCAGCAGCTCACAGGGGGCGTCCGTCGAGCAGTACTTC. Residues: CASSSQGASVEQYF.

The chain combines TRBV29-1 with TRBJ2-3; D unclear. The CDR3 runs 12 residues. Trimming stripped 4 bases from V and 5 bases from J, with 10 bases between. CDR1 is SQVTM, CDR2 ANQGSEA, per germline. For the CDR3, the DNA is TGCAGCGTTGCCCCAGTTGGAGATACGCAGTATTTT. Amino acids: CSVAPVGDTQYF.

The CDR3 protein is CASSFRNRDGYTF. The CDR3 DNA sequence: TGTGCCAGCAGCTTTAGGAACAGGGACGGCTACACCTTC. The chain has TRBV5-6 and TRBJ1-2; the D gene is possibly TRBD1 (6 bases). CDR1 and CDR2 from the germline V gene are SGHDT and YYEEEE. The CDR3 is 13 amino acids. Trimming took 2 bases from V and 8 from J, leaving 13 bases between them. Complete variable domain (other parts from reference TRBV5-6 and TRBJ1-2): DAGVTQSPTHLIKTRGQQVTLRCSPKSGHDTVSWYQQALGQGPQFIFQYYEEEERQRGNFPDRFSGHQFPNYSSELNVNALLLGDSALYLCASSFRNRDGYTFGSGTRLTVV.

The rearrangement joins TRBV15 to TRBJ2-5; no firm D call. Germline-derived CDR1 and CDR2 are LNHNV and YYDKDF (reference sequence). Trimming removed 0 bases from V and 2 bases from J, with 13 bases in between. The length of the CDR3 is 16 residues. CDR3 nucleotide sequence: TGTGCCACCAGCAGAGACCGTCCCGTGAGTCAAGAGACCCAGTACTTC. It is translated as CATSRDRPVSQETQYF. Combining the CDR3 with reference TRBV15 and TRBJ2-5 gives the whole variable domain DAMVIQNPRYQVTQFGKPVTLSCSQTLNHNVMYWYQQKSSQAPKLLFHYYDKDFNNEADTPDNFQSRRPNTSFCFLDIRSPGLGDTAMYLCATSRDRPVSQETQYFGPGTRLLVL.